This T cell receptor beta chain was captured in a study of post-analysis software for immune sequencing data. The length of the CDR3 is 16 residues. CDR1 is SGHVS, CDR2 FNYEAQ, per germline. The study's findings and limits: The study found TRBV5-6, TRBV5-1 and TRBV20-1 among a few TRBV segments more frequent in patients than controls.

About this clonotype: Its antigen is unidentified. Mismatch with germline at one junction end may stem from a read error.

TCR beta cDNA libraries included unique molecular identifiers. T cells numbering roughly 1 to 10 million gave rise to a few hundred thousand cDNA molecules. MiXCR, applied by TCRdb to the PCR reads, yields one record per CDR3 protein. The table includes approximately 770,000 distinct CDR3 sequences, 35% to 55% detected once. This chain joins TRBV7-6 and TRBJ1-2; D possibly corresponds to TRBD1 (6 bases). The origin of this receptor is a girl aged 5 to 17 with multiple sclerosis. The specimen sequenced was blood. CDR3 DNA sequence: TGTGTCAGCAGCTTAGTAGGGGGAGACGATAACTATGGCTACACCTTC. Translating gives CVSSLVGGDDNYGYTF. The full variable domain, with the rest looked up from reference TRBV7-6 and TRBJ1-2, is GAGVSQSPRYKVTKRGQDVALRCDPISGHVSLYWYRQALGQGPEFLTYFNYEAQQDKSGLPNDRFSAERPEGSISTLTIQRTEQRDSAMYRCVSSLVGGDDNYGYTFGSGTRLTVV.